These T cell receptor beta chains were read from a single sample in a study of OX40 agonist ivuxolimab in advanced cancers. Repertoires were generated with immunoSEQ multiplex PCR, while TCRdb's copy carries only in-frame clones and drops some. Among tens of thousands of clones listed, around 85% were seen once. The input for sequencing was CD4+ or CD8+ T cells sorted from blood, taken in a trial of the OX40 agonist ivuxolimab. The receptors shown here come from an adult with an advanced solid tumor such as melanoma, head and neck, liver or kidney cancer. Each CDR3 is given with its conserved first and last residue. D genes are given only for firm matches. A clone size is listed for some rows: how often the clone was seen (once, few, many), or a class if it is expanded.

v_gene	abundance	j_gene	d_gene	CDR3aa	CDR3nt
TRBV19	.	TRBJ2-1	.	CASSVGGFGYNEQFF	TGTGCCAGTAGTGTGGGGGGTTTCGGATACAATGAGCAGTTCTTC
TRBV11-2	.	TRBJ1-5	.	CASSLGAGQPQHF	TGTGCCAGCAGCTTAGGGGCAGGGCAGCCCCAGCATTTT
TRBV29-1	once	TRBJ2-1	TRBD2	CSVTSGTSSYNEQFF	TGCAGCGTTACTAGCGGGACAAGCTCCTACAATGAGCAGTTCTTC
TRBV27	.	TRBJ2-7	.	CASSLSTRNEQYF	TGTGCCAGCAGTTTATCGACTAGAAACGAGCAGTACTTC
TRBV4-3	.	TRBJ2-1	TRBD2	CASSRGTSRYNEQFF	TGCGCCAGCAGCCGCGGGACTAGCCGCTACAATGAGCAGTTCTTC
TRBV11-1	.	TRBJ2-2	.	CASRHFNIGELFF	TGTGCCAGCAGGCATTTCAACATCGGGGAGCTGTTTTTT
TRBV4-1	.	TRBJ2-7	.	CASSQEWTDEQYF	TGCGCCAGCAGCCAAGAATGGACCGACGAGCAGTACTTC
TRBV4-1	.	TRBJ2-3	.	CASSLLSGADTQYF	TGCGCCAGCAGCCTTCTATCGGGGGCAGATACGCAGTATTTT
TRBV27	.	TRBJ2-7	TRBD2	CASSQGTSGSSYEQYF	TGTGCCAGCAGTCAAGGGACTAGCGGCAGTTCCTACGAGCAGTACTTC
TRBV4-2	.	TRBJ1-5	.	CASSQEGEDQPQHF	TGTGCCAGCAGCCAGGAGGGGGAAGATCAGCCCCAGCATTTT
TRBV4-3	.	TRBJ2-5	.	CASSLGPLETQYF	TGCGCCAGCAGCCTGGGACCGCTGGAGACCCAGTACTTC
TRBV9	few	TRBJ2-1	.	CASSPRLGNEQFF	TGTGCCAGCAGCCCTCGTTTGGGCAATGAGCAGTTCTTC
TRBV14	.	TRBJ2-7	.	CASSHSSYEQYF	TGTGCCAGCAGCCATAGTTCCTACGAGCAGTACTTC
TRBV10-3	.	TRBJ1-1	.	CAISGNLNTEAFF	TGTGCCATCAGTGGAAATCTGAACACTGAAGCTTTCTTT
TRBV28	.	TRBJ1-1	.	CASSLGGMRTEAFF	TGTGCCAGCAGTTTGGGGGGAATGAGAACTGAAGCTTTCTTT
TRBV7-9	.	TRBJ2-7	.	CASSFWGQGEQYF	TGTGCCAGCAGCTTTTGGGGGCAGGGCGAGCAGTACTTC
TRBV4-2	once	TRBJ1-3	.	CASSQGPQDPSGGNTIYF	TGTGCCAGCAGCCAGGGGCCCCAAGATCCGTCTGGGGGAAACACCATATATTTT
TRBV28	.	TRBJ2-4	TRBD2	CATNSGGETKNIQYF	TGTGCCACCAATAGCGGGGGGGAGACCAAAAACATTCAGTACTTC
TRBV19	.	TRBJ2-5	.	CASSIPSSNGETQYF	TGTGCCAGTAGTATCCCGTCTTCTAACGGGGAGACCCAGTACTTC
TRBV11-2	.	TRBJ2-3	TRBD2	CASSSLLLAGSSTDTQYF	TGTGCCAGCAGCTCCTTATTACTAGCGGGGTCTAGCACAGATACGCAGTATTTT
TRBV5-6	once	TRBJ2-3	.	CASSSTDTQYF	TGTGCCAGCAGCTCCACAGATACGCAGTATTTT
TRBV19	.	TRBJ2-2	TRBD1	CASSADRGPTRGELFF	TGTGCCAGTAGTGCCGACAGGGGCCCCACCAGGGGGGAGCTGTTTTTT
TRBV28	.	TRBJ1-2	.	CASGTTLYGYTF	TGTGCCAGCGGGACAACACTTTATGGCTACACCTTC
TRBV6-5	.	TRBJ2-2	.	CASSYLTHTGELFF	TGTGCCAGCAGTTACCTTACACACACCGGGGAGCTGTTTTTT
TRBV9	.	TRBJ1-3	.	CASTSGGNTIYF	TGTGCCAGCACTTCAGGCGGAAACACCATATATTTT
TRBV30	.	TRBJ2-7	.	CAWSRRSGSEQYF	TGTGCCTGGAGTCGGCGTTCGGGATCCGAGCAGTACTTC
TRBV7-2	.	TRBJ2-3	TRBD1	CASSFFTSGQITDTQYF	TGTGCCAGCAGCTTCTTCACCTCGGGACAGATCACAGATACGCAGTATTTT
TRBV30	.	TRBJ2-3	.	CAWSPLGLDTQYF	TGTGCCTGGAGCCCTCTGGGTTTAGATACGCAGTATTTT
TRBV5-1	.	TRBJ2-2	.	CASSLGTGVELFF	TGCGCCAGCAGCTTGGGGACGGGAGTAGAGCTGTTTTTT
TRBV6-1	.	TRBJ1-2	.	CASSEAGHEDGYTF	TGTGCCAGCAGTGAAGCGGGGCACGAGGATGGCTACACCTTC
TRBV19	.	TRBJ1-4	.	CASSIVPTRTNEKLFF	TGTGCCAGTAGTATCGTACCGACGCGAACTAATGAAAAACTGTTTTTT
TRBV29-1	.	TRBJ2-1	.	CSTDGSFTGHNEQFF	TGCAGCACCGATGGGTCTTTCACGGGCCACAATGAGCAGTTCTTC
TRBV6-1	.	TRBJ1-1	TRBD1	CASTGDRGYTEAFF	TGTGCCAGCACGGGCGACAGGGGATACACTGAAGCTTTCTTT
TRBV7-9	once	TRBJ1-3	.	CASSLYFGNTIYF	TGTGCCAGCAGCTTATATTTCGGAAACACCATATATTTT
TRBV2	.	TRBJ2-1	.	CASQGRKNEQFF	TGTGCCAGCCAAGGCAGGAAAAATGAGCAGTTCTTC
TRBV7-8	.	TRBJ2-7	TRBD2	CASSYRLAGSYEQYF	TGTGCCAGCAGCTATAGACTAGCGGGATCATACGAGCAGTACTTC
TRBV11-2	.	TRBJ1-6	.	CASSSRRGGNSPLHF	TGTGCCAGCAGTTCTCGAAGGGGCGGTAATTCACCCCTCCACTTT
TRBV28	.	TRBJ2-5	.	CASSLPLGLEGEETQYF	TGTGCCAGCAGTCTTCCTCTGGGTCTGGAGGGGGAAGAGACCCAGTACTTC
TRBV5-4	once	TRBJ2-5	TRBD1	CASSLLTGVGQETQYF	TGTGCCAGCAGCTTGTTGACAGGGGTAGGCCAAGAGACCCAGTACTTC
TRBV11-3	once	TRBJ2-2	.	CASSSRRTSTGELFF	TGTGCCAGCAGCTCGCGACGAACGTCCACCGGGGAGCTGTTTTTT
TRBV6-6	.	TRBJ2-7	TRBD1	CASSTTGTGAYEQYF	TGTGCCAGCAGTACAACCGGGACAGGGGCCTACGAGCAGTACTTC